This TCR beta chain was retrieved from a study of OX40 agonist ivuxolimab in advanced cancers. Study-wide context: Patients received the agonistic anti-OX40 (CD134) antibody ivuxolimab. Among those treated, three patients had partial responses, one with hepatocellular carcinoma and two with cutaneous melanoma.

Produced via immunoSEQ multiplex PCR; TCRdb's table is partial and in-frame only. The data contain 60,000 to 75,000 clones, roughly 84% of them singletons. Samples of blood were obtained at baseline, on cycle 4 day 1, and on cycle 7 day 1. CDR3 length: 17 amino acids. Per germline, CDR1 SGDLS and CDR2 YYNGEE. V trimming: 2 bases; J trimming: 0 bases; junction bases outside the gene matches: 8. The TCR sequence derives from an adult with an advanced solid tumor such as melanoma, head and neck, liver or kidney cancer. The gene calls are TRBV9 and TRBJ2-5; 9 bases align to TRBD2. This specimen was CD4+ or CD8+ T cells sorted from blood, taken in a trial of the OX40 agonist ivuxolimab. In DNA, the CDR3 is TGTGCCAGCAGCGTGGCGCGGGGGGGCGACCACCAAGAGACCCAGTACTTC. Amino acids: CASSVARGGDHQETQYF.